The 14 T cell receptor beta chains below all came from one sample that was sequenced in a study of metastatic and nonmetastatic thyroid tumors (dated by TCRdb to the early 2020s). No treatment had been received by any patient before thyroid surgery. Library generation was performed with PCR. For sequencing, an Illumina HiSeq 4000 was employed. TCRdb's own reprocessing of the public reads used fastp at Q25 and MiXCR and kept productive beta chains. For this sample the table gives 30,000 or so clones, of which less than 25% were detected only once. The leading ten clones occupy 2.4% of the sample. The sequenced material came from blood. The receptors stem from a female donor with papillary thyroid cancer or a benign thyroid nodule (not recorded which). Some clones in this sample may be carry-over from other donors' samples.

This clone was observed once. The chain links TRBV5-1 to TRBJ2-2, with 7 bases lining up with TRBD2. There are 16 residues in the CDR3. The V gene end was trimmed by 1 base and the J gene end by 4 bases; junction bases not matched to a gene: 7. Germline CDR1 reads SGHRS; CDR2 reads YFSETQ. The CDR3 nucleotides are TGCGCCAGCAGCTTGCATGGACTAGACTCCACCGGGGAGCTGTTTTTT. Its protein is CASSLHGLDSTGELFF.

This clone was found many times. V gene TRBV5-3 combines with J gene TRBJ2-3; 14 bases agree with TRBD2. TRBV5-3 is marked as an open reading frame, function uncertain. The J segment lost 3 bases and the V segment lost 8 bases, leaving 5 bases of the junction unmatched. The CDR3 spans 15 residues. In DNA, the CDR3 is TGTGCCAGTGGACTAGCGGGAGGTAGTACAGATACGCAGTATTTT. Encoded protein: CASGLAGGSTDTQYF.

This clone was observed many times. This chain joins TRBV6-5 and TRBJ1-2, with D perhaps matching TRBD1 (6 bases). Trimming took off 0 bases at V and 6 bases at J, with 14 bases between the two ends. From germline, CDR1 is MNHEY and CDR2 SVGAGI. The CDR3 loop spans 15 amino acids. This CDR3 is CASSYSGTPLNGYTF. Written as DNA, the CDR3 is TGTGCCAGCAGTTACTCTGGGACACCCCTTAATGGCTACACCTTC.

The chain carries TRBV27 and TRBJ2-7; 8 bases match TRBD2. This CDR3 spans 14 amino acids. In germline, CDR1 is MNHEY, CDR2 SMNVEV (reference sequence). The V and J ends lost 9 bases and 0 bases, in that order; junction bases with no gene match: 7. The CDR3 nucleotides read TGTGCCAGTAAAAATAGCGGGACCTCCTACGAGCAGTACTTC. Protein: CASKNSGTSYEQYF.

This clone was recorded many times. The J gene is TRBJ1-5, the V gene TRBV2; D possibly corresponds to TRBD1 (5 bases). V was shortened by 0 bases and J by 6 bases, with 12 bases between the two germline ends. CDR1 SNHLY and CDR2 FYNNEI come from the germline V gene. This CDR3 region has 15 residues. CDR3 sequence reads: CASSEAGRASQPQHF. DNA of the CDR3: TGTGCCAGCAGTGAAGCCGGCAGGGCCAGTCAGCCCCAGCATTTT. The complete variable domain, with remaining parts taken from reference TRBV2 and TRBJ1-5, reads EPEVTQTPSHQVTQMGQEVILRCVPISNHLYFYWYRQILGQKVEFLVSFYNNEISEKSEIFDDQFSVERPDGSNFTLKIRSTKLEDSAMYFCASSEAGRASQPQHFGDGTRLSIL.

The sample holds many counts of this clone. This rearrangement joins TRBV29-1 to TRBJ1-4; D possibly corresponds to TRBD1 (6 bases). The V end lost 7 bases, the J end lost 2 bases, and 17 bases lay between the germline ends. Germline lookup yields CDR1 SQVTM and CDR2 ANQGSEA. The CDR3 runs 15 residues. The CDR3 loop is CSAADGGGTNEKLFF. CDR3 nucleotides: TGCAGCGCCGCGGACGGGGGCGGCACTAATGAAAAACTGTTTTTT.

This clone appeared a few times. Germline and junction disagree at one end, which may indicate a read error. V is TRBV20-1 and J is TRBJ2-3, with 8 nucleotides matching TRBD1. This CDR3 region has 14 residues. The germline gives CDR1 DFQATT, CDR2 SNEGSKA (reference sequence). DNA for the CDR3: TGCAGTGCAGAACCGTGCCCAGGGACAGGTACGCAGTATTTT. Its protein is CSAEPCPGTGTQYF.

At least ten counts were recorded for this clone. The genes are TRBV11-1 and TRBJ1-1; a possible D gene is TRBD1 (5 bases). Germline V gene lookup returns CDR1 SGHAT and CDR2 FQDESV (reference sequence). This CDR3 has 16 amino acids. V lost 4 bases and J lost 0, with 15 bases in between. The chain's CDR3 is CASSSGAGKVNTEAFF. The CDR3 DNA sequence: TGTGCCAGCAGCTCCGGGGCAGGGAAGGTGAACACTGAAGCTTTCTTT.

This chain joins TRBV11-2 and TRBJ2-5; a weak D match, TRBD2 (6 bases). CDR1 SGHAT and CDR2 FQNNGV come from the germline V gene. This CDR3 comprises 13 residues. V was pared by 1 base and J by 4 bases, with 7 bases between. This CDR3 is CASSLAGAETQYF. The CDR3 coding sequence is TGTGCCAGCAGCTTAGCGGGAGCAGAGACCCAGTACTTC. The whole variable domain, filled in from reference TRBV11-2 and TRBJ2-5, reads EAGVAQSPRYKIIEKRQSVAFWCNPISGHATLYWYQQILGQGPKLLIQFQNNGVVDDSQLPKDRFSAERLKGVDSTLKIQPAKLEDSAVYLCASSLAGAETQYFGPGTRLLVL.

This clone has ten or more counts. This rearrangement joins TRBV6-2 or TRBV6-3 to TRBJ2-1, with D perhaps being TRBD1 or TRBD2 (6 bases each). Trimming cost V 0 bases and J 4 bases, with 22 bases left between them. The germline V gene has CDR1 MNHEY and CDR2 SVGEGT. The CDR3 sequence is 19 residues long. The CDR3: CASSYSPPLRGPIYNEQFF. CDR3 sequence (DNA): TGTGCCAGCAGTTACTCCCCACCCCTTCGGGGGCCAATTTACAATGAGCAGTTCTTC.

This clone was seen many times. This CDR3 is CASSWEGNTEAFF. The CDR3 nucleotides are TGCGCCAGCAGCTGGGAGGGGAACACTGAAGCTTTCTTT. The chain carries TRBV5-1 and TRBJ1-1, with D uncertain. V dropped 3 bases and J dropped 1 base, with 7 bases sitting between them. The CDR3 consists of 13 residues. Germline V gene sequence: CDR1 SGHRS, CDR2 YFSETQ.

There are many counts of this clone. This sequence joins TRBV2 and TRBJ1-5; tentatively, D is TRBD1 (5 bases). The CDR3 spans 17 residues. With 6 bases removed from V and 7 bases from J, the gap between germline ends came to 25 bases. Germline assignment: CDR1 SNHLY and CDR2 FYNNEI. This CDR3 reads CASSPNPGLPPGQPQHF. CDR3 coding DNA: TGTGCCAGCAGCCCGAACCCGGGACTACCACCGGGCCAGCCCCAGCATTTT.

The chain carries TRBV5-6 and TRBJ2-3; 7 nucleotides match TRBD2. Losses at the gene ends were 4 bases for V and 11 bases for J; bases not matched to a gene: 19. CDR1 SGHDT and CDR2 YYEEEE come from the germline V gene. The CDR3 contains 16 residues. CDR3 loop: CASSPLAGLNPHKQYF. The CDR3 bases are TGTGCCAGCAGCCCATTAGCGGGCCTGAATCCGCATAAGCAGTATTTT.

This clone was counted many times. The rearrangement uses TRBV30 and TRBJ2-1, with unresolved D. V was trimmed by 2 bases and J by 9 bases, leaving 5 bases between them. The CDR3 spans 10 residues. Germline CDR1 GTSNPN, CDR2 SVGIG (reference sequence). The DNA of the CDR3 is TGTGCCTGGAGTCTCGTTGAGCAGTTCTTC. It specifies CAWSLVEQFF.